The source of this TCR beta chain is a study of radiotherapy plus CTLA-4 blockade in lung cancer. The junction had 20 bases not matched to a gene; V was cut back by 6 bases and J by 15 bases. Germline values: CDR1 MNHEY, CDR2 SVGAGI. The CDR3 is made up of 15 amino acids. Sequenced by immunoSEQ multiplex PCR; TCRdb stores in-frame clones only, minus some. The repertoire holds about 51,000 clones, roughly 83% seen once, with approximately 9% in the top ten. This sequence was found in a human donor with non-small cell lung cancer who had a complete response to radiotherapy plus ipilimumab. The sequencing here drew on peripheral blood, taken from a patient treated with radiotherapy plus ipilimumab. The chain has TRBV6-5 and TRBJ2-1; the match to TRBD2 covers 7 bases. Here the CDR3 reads CASSPLGLGSRGWFF. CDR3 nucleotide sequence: TGTGCCAGCAGCCCTCTCGGACTAGGTTCCCGAGGATGGTTCTTC.